Listed below are T cell receptor beta chains from one sample, sequenced in a study of B cell selection in AIRE deficiency. Profiling relied on immunoSEQ multiplex PCR, and the TCRdb table lists in-frame clones only, not all of them. Of about 18,000 clones detected, approximately 94% appear once; the ten largest clones hold 0.75% to 0.9%. Source material: CD4+CD25+ Tregs sorted from PBMCs. The origin of the receptors is a human donor in good health. The CDR3 runs from the conserved cysteine through the conserved F or W. A D gene is named only where the DNA matches it firmly. Expanded clones get a size class; other rows say once, few or many, or leave the size out.

>NA|TRBV5-1|NA|TRBJ2-5
TGCGCCAGCAGCCCCGTGAACGGCCCTGTCCAAGAGACCCAGTACTTC
CASSPVNGPVQETQYF
>NA|TRBV25-1|NA|TRBJ1-6
TGTGCCAGCAGTGACGGAATCTCCTATAATTCACCCCTCCACTTT
CASSDGISYNSPLHF
>NA|TRBV4-3|NA|TRBJ2-7
TGCGCCAGCAGCCAAGGATGGGTTTCAACCTACGAGCAGTACTTC
CASSQGWVSTYEQYF
>NA|TRBV18|TRBD1|TRBJ2-7
TGTGCCAGCTCACCCCCGGGGACAGGGCCCTACGAGCAGTACTTC
CASSPPGTGPYEQYF
>once|TRBV4-1|TRBD2|TRBJ2-1
TGCGCCAGCAGTTCCCCCGGAGCGGGGATTAATGAGCAGTTCTTC
CASSSPGAGINEQFF
>once|TRBV19|NA|TRBJ2-5
TGTGCCAGTAGTTACCCGGGTGAGACCCAGTACTTC
CASSYPGETQYF
>NA|TRBV10-1|NA|TRBJ2-2
TGCGCCAGCACGAGGGAGAGGACCGGGGAGCTGTTTTTT
CASTRERTGELFF
>NA|TRBV9|NA|TRBJ1-1
TGTGCCAGCAGTCCCGAGGTCTATACTGAAGCTTTCTTT
CASSPEVYTEAFF
>NA|TRBV9|NA|TRBJ2-2
TGTGCCAGCAGCGTAGTCCCCGGGACCACCGGGGAGCTGTTTTTT
CASSVVPGTTGELFF
>NA|TRBV27|TRBD2|TRBJ2-7
TGTGCCAGCAGTTTCGGGGCGGGAGACAACGAGCAGTACTTC
CASSFGAGDNEQYF
>NA|TRBV4-3|NA|TRBJ1-1
TGCGCCAGCAGTCTTGGCCAATCTGGGACTGAAGCTTTCTTT
CASSLGQSGTEAFF
>NA|TRBV6-6|NA|TRBJ1-2
TGTGCCAGCAGCCTCCGGCCGGATGGCTACACCTTC
CASSLRPDGYTF
>NA|TRBV28|NA|TRBJ1-1
TGTGCCAGCAGTTTGACCGGGACGACATCATACACTGAAGCTTTCTTT
CASSLTGTTSYTEAFF
>NA|TRBV20-1|NA|TRBJ1-2
TGCAGTGTCCCCGCGGTAGGCTACACCTTC
CSVPAVGYTF
>NA|TRBV7-2|TRBD1|TRBJ1-5
TGTGCCAGCAGCTTAGGACAGGGGGTCAATCAGCCCCAGCATTTT
CASSLGQGVNQPQHF
>NA|TRBV4-3|NA|TRBJ1-6
TGCGCCAGCAGCCAAGAGGTTAGATCACCCCTCCACTTT
CASSQEVRSPLHF
>NA|TRBV19|TRBD1|TRBJ1-2
TGTGCCAGAACCGGACAGGAAGACTACACCTTC
CARTGQEDYTF
>few|TRBV7-5|NA|TRBJ1-1
TGTGCCAGAAGCTTAGCTGGGGGTCTGAACACTGAAGCTTTCTTT
CARSLAGGLNTEAFF
>few|TRBV2|NA|TRBJ1-2
TGTGCCAGCAGTGATGACAGCTCCTATGGCTACACCTTC
CASSDDSSYGYTF
>few|TRBV5-6|NA|TRBJ1-1
TGTGCCAGCAGCTTGCTGGGTATGAACACTGAAGCTTTCTTT
CASSLLGMNTEAFF
>NA|TRBV7-2|NA|TRBJ1-2
TGTGCCAGCAGCGCTTGGGCGCGGGGCTACACCTTC
CASSAWARGYTF
>NA|TRBV6-6|NA|TRBJ1-1
TGTGCCAGCAGCCCGGGTGGTGGCACTGAAGCTTTCTTT
CASSPGGGTEAFF
>NA|TRBV7-6|NA|TRBJ1-3
TGTGCCAGCAGCTTAGGGGCAGCCTCTGGAAACACCATATATTTT
CASSLGAASGNTIYF
>NA|TRBV7-9|NA|TRBJ1-4
TGTGCCAGCAGCCGCTTCCCGGGACAAGAAAATGAAAAACTGTTTTTT
CASSRFPGQENEKLFF
>NA|TRBV28|NA|TRBJ1-4
TGTGCCAGCAGCCACGGGCCTAATGAAAAACTGTTTTTT
CASSHGPNEKLFF
>NA|TRBV11-2|NA|TRBJ2-7
TGTGCCAGCAGCTTAGGGCGCAGGGTCCACAAGCAGTACTTC
CASSLGRRVHKQYF
>NA|TRBV13|NA|TRBJ1-1
TGTGCCAGCTCCCGGAGGGGGGTAGGCACTGAAGCTTTCTTT
CASSRRGVGTEAFF
>NA|TRBV5-1|NA|TRBJ2-2
TGCGCCAGCAGCTTTCGGGGGGCGTACACCGGGGAGCTGTTTTTT
CASSFRGAYTGELFF
>NA|TRBV4-1|NA|TRBJ1-4
TGCGCCAGCAGCCAAGATAGTGAAAAACTGTTTTTT
CASSQDSEKLFF
>once|TRBV11-1|NA|TRBJ2-2
TGTGCCAGCAGCTTAGGGGCGGGGGCGAGCACCGGGGAGCTGTTTTTT
CASSLGAGASTGELFF
>NA|TRBV6-1|NA|TRBJ1-2
TGTGCCAGCAGTGGGGGCTGGACCGGGAACTATGGCTACACCTTC
CASSGGWTGNYGYTF
>once|TRBV11-2|NA|TRBJ2-5
TGTGCCAGCAGCCCCGGGGGCGGGAGTGTTAGTGAGACCCAGTACTTC
CASSPGGGSVSETQYF
>NA|TRBV7-9|NA|TRBJ2-3
TGTGCCAGCAGCCCTTCGTCGGTCGATACGCAGTATTTT
CASSPSSVDTQYF
>NA|TRBV5-4|NA|TRBJ2-7
TGTGCCAGCAGCTTGGGCGAGGACTACGAGCAGTACTTC
CASSLGEDYEQYF
>NA|TRBV28|TRBD1|TRBJ2-2
TGTGCCAGCAGTGGACTGGGACAGGGGTTCACCGGGGAGCTGTTTTTT
CASSGLGQGFTGELFF
>NA|TRBV5-1|NA|TRBJ2-1
TGCGCCAGCAGCTTGGACGGGGTTTCCTACAATGAGCAGTTCTTC
CASSLDGVSYNEQFF
>NA|TRBV5-7|NA|TRBJ1-4
TGTGCCAGCAGCTTGGTGGGAAGTACGAATGAAAAACTGTTTTTT
CASSLVGSTNEKLFF
>once|TRBV5-1|NA|TRBJ2-3
TGCGCCAGCAGCTCGGGGGTCGGGGCAGATACGCAGTATTTT
CASSSGVGADTQYF
>NA|TRBV4-1|TRBD2|TRBJ2-1
TGCGCCAGCAGCCAAGACAAGGGGAGGGCAGGGCGAGCTTACAATGAGCAGTTCTTC
CASSQDKGRAGRAYNEQFF
>NA|TRBV7-9|TRBD2|TRBJ2-5
TGTGCCGTCCAAGCTAGCGGGACTCAAGAGACCCAGTACTTC
CAVQASGTQETQYF
>NA|TRBV11-1|TRBD2|TRBJ2-3
TGTGCCAGCAGCTTCGGCGGGAGGAGCTCAGATACGCAGTATTTT
CASSFGGRSSDTQYF
>NA|TRBV7-2|TRBD2|TRBJ2-7
TGTGCCAGCAGCCCACGGACTAGCGGGGCACCCTACGAGCAGTACTTC
CASSPRTSGAPYEQYF
>NA|TRBV28|TRBD1|TRBJ2-3
TGTGCCAGCAGTACCCGGACAGGGGGCCTTGCAGATACGCAGTATTTT
CASSTRTGGLADTQYF
>NA|TRBV7-2|NA|TRBJ2-7
TGTGCCAGCAGCTTATGGGGCCCGGGCCACGAGCAGTACTTC
CASSLWGPGHEQYF
>NA|TRBV5-6|NA|TRBJ2-3
TGTGCCAGCAGCTCCCTAGGGGCGAGCACAGATACGCAGTATTTT
CASSSLGASTDTQYF
>NA|TRBV25-1|NA|TRBJ2-2
TGTGCCAGCAGTGAGCACAGGGTCGCGAACACCGGGGAGCTGTTTTTT
CASSEHRVANTGELFF
>few|TRBV9|NA|TRBJ2-7
TGTGCCAGCAGCGTAGTAGTGGGATCCTACGAGCAGTACTTC
CASSVVVGSYEQYF
>NA|TRBV4-1|TRBD2|TRBJ2-1
TGCGCCACCCGCCGTGTGCCAACTAGCGGGAGCTTCCACTCCTACAATGAGCAGTTCTTC
CATRRVPTSGSFHSYNEQFF
>NA|TRBV5-1|NA|TRBJ1-1
TGCGCCAGCAGCCTCGGGACACCCGGCACTGAAGCTTTCTTT
CASSLGTPGTEAFF
>few|TRBV19|NA|TRBJ2-7
TGTGCCAGTAGTATAAAGGCCTCTTACGAGCAGTACTTC
CASSIKASYEQYF
>NA|TRBV5-1|TRBD1|TRBJ2-3
TGCGCCAGCAGCGGAACCGGGACAGGGTTTGATACGCAGTATTTT
CASSGTGTGFDTQYF
>NA|TRBV7-9|NA|TRBJ2-3
TGTGCCAGTGGGACGTCGGGATGGAACACAGATACGCAGTATTTT
CASGTSGWNTDTQYF
>NA|TRBV6-6|NA|TRBJ1-3
TGTGCCAGCAGTTACTCGGGAAGGTCTGGAAACACCATATATTTT
CASSYSGRSGNTIYF
>once|TRBV10-3|NA|TRBJ1-4
TGTGCCATCAGTCCTTCGGCGGGAACGGTTGGGGAAAAACTGTTTTTT
CAISPSAGTVGEKLFF
>NA|TRBV7-9|TRBD2|TRBJ2-3
TGTGCCAGCAGCACGACTAGCGGGAGGGCCACAGATACGCAGTATTTT
CASSTTSGRATDTQYF